The TCR beta chain under discussion was sequenced for a study of regulatory T cells in long-lasting Graves disease. The germline V gene has CDR1 LNHNV and CDR2 YYDKDF (reference sequence). This CDR3 is built from 15 residues. V gave up 3 bases and J gave up 3 bases, with 14 bases separating them. Assembly of TCR beta libraries relied on iRepertoire HTBI primers together with Arm-PCR of CDR3 regions. One entry per CDR3 protein results from TCRdb running MiXCR on the multiplex PCR reads. Among roughly 700,000 distinct CDR3 sequences listed, 30% were seen once. This clonotype was observed a few times. Time point of the sample: persistent/refractory GD, antithyroid drugs over 5 years with positive TRAb. There was RNA extracted from PBMCs, and the TCR library was made from it.

This sequence was found in a female donor with Graves disease. Material: peripheral blood mononuclear cells (PBMCs), obtained when the disease was refractory, from a patient treated with antithyroid drugs. The V and J genes are TRBV15 and TRBJ2-5, with D perhaps given as TRBD1 or TRBD2 (6 bases each). The CDR3 nucleotides read TGTGCCACCAGCAGTAGTAGCGGACAGAAAGAGACCCAGTACTTC. Translating it yields CATSSSSGQKETQYF.